These 17 T cell receptor beta chains were sequenced from one sample in a study of blood T cell repertoires in COVID-19. Clones were read by immunoSEQ multiplex PCR, and TCRdb kept only the in-frame ones, dropping some. Of about 150,000 clones listed, 80% to 85% were seen once; the top ten hold roughly 4.9%. The specimen sequenced was PBMCs or T cells enriched from blood (not recorded which). The receptors originated from a man between 65 and 85 years old who had been exposed to COVID-19.

The V and J genes are TRBV7-9 and TRBJ2-3; D perhaps matches TRBD2 (6 bases). The V gene's germline CDR1 is SEHNR and CDR2 FQNEAQ (reference sequence). Trimming shortened V by 3 bases and J by 6 bases, and 16 bases separated the two germline ends. This CDR3 comprises 15 residues. The CDR3 region is CASSFGQGGWDTQYF. The CDR3 region has the DNA TGTGCCAGCAGCTTCGGCCAGGGAGGTTGGGATACGCAGTATTTT.

J is TRBJ2-5 and V is TRBV28, with 14 bases identical to TRBD2. The CDR3 loop spans 15 amino acids. CDR1 is MDHEN, CDR2 SYDVKM, per germline. The ends lost 5 bases at V and 5 bases at J; junction bases unmatched: 4. CDR3 sequence reads: CASSPGLAGAETQYF. In DNA, the CDR3 is TGTGCCAGCAGTCCGGGACTAGCGGGAGCGGAGACCCAGTACTTC. Looking up the rest from reference TRBV28 and TRBJ2-5 gives the full variable domain: DVKVTQSSRYLVKRTGEKVFLECVQDMDHENMFWYRQDPGLGLRLIYFSYDVKMKEKGDIPEGYSVSREKKERFSLILESASTNQTSMYLCASSPGLAGAETQYFGPGTRLLVL.

Only a few counts were recorded for this clone. The gene calls are TRBV12-3 or TRBV12-4 and TRBJ2-7; tentatively, D is TRBD2 (5 bases). V dropped 7 bases and J dropped 2 bases, with 12 bases sitting between them. The CDR3 has 13 residues. The CDR3 spells CASTWTGTYEQYF. In DNA, the CDR3 is TGTGCCAGCACCTGGACTGGGACCTACGAGCAGTACTTC.

This chain uses TRBV19 with TRBJ2-3, with D tentatively TRBD1 (6 bases). The V and J ends lost 7 bases and 3 bases respectively, with 14 bases between them. Germline V gene data show CDR1 as LNHDA and CDR2 as SQIVND (reference sequence). This CDR3 contains 14 residues. The chain's CDR3 is CASTPAGETDTQYF. DNA of the CDR3: TGTGCCAGTACTCCGGCAGGGGAAACAGATACGCAGTATTTT.

This chain links TRBV9 with TRBJ1-3; D remains ambiguous. From germline, CDR1 is SGDLS and CDR2 YYNGEE. V lost 4 bases and J lost 0, with 11 bases in between. The CDR3 loop spans 15 amino acids. This CDR3 reads CASSSSTNSGNTIYF. CDR3 coding DNA: TGTGCCAGCAGCTCCTCGACTAACTCTGGAAACACCATATATTTT.

The chain is built from TRBV5-1 and TRBJ1-1; a weak D match, TRBD1 (5 bases). Trimming took 5 bases from V and 1 from J, leaving 15 bases between them. Looked up from germline, CDR1 is SGHRS and CDR2 is YFSETQ. This CDR3 region has 15 residues. The CDR3 protein is CASRPPGLTNTEAFF. The CDR3, as DNA: TGCGCCAGCAGGCCTCCGGGACTTACGAACACTGAAGCTTTCTTT.

The chain links TRBV7-2 to TRBJ2-5, with D perhaps matching TRBD2 (6 bases). The germline V gene encodes CDR1 SGHTA and CDR2 FQGNSA. Deletions cut 0 bases from V and 4 bases from J, with 21 bases between. The CDR3 contains 18 residues. The CDR3 DNA reads as TGTGCCAGCAGCTTAGCTGGGGGAGGCGAGGGCCTATTAGAGACCCAGTACTTC. Protein: CASSLAGGGEGLLETQYF.

The chain recombines TRBV18 with TRBJ1-2; 7 positions match TRBD1. The CDR3 is 14 amino acids. V gave up 3 bases and J gave up 2 bases; unmatched junction bases: 3. The germline CDR1 and CDR2 sequences are KGHSH and LQKENI. The CDR3 spells CASSPTTGNYGYTF. In DNA form, the CDR3 reads TGTGCCAGCTCACCTACGACAGGGAACTATGGCTACACCTTC.

The chain combines TRBV29-1 with TRBJ1-5, with D possibly matching TRBD1 (5 bases). The length of the CDR3 is 14 residues. Germline V gene data show CDR1 as SQVTM and CDR2 as ANQGSEA. Deletions cut 7 bases from V and 3 bases from J, with 16 bases between. The CDR3 coding sequence is TGCAGCGCCCTGGACCAGGGAAACAATCAGCCCCAGCATTTT. It encodes CSALDQGNNQPQHF.

The V and J genes are TRBV11-2 and TRBJ1-6; tentatively, D is TRBD1 (6 bases). The CDR3 loop spans 15 amino acids. V was trimmed by 4 bases and J by 8 bases, leaving 15 bases between them. CDR1 SGHAT and CDR2 FQNNGV come from the germline V gene. CDR3 in amino acids: CASSSDRMDHSPLHF. CDR3 nucleotides: TGTGCCAGCAGCTCTGACAGGATGGACCATTCACCCCTCCACTTT.

V usage is TRBV6-2 or TRBV6-3 and J usage is TRBJ1-2; 7 bases agree with TRBD1. The germline V gene has CDR1 MNHEY and CDR2 SVGEGT. After removal of 4 bases from V and 7 bases from J, the junction contained 12 bases not matched to a gene. The CDR3 has 15 amino acids. The CDR3 region is CASSSADLRGAGYTF. DNA of the CDR3: TGTGCCAGCAGTTCGGCAGACCTCAGGGGGGCTGGCTACACCTTC.

This chain uses TRBV2 with TRBJ1-5, with D unresolved. Trimming shortened V by 4 bases and J by 2 bases, and 12 bases separated the two germline ends. Germline-derived CDR1 and CDR2 are SNHLY and FYNNEI. This CDR3 has 15 residues. The CDR3 DNA reads TGTGCCAGCAGTGCCCAAGTGAGTGGCAATCAGCCCCAGCATTTT. It is translated as CASSAQVSGNQPQHF. Using reference TRBV2 and TRBJ1-5 for the parts outside the CDR3, the full variable domain is EPEVTQTPSHQVTQMGQEVILRCVPISNHLYFYWYRQILGQKVEFLVSFYNNEISEKSEIFDDQFSVERPDGSNFTLKIRSTKLEDSAMYFCASSAQVSGNQPQHFGDGTRLSIL.

V and J are TRBV6-2 or TRBV6-3 and TRBJ1-3; tentatively, D is TRBD1 (6 bases). Germline CDR1 is MNHEY and CDR2 is SVGEGT. The length of the CDR3 is 17 residues. Between the trimmed V and J ends, which lost 2 bases and 0 bases, there was a span of 14 bases. CDR3 DNA: TGTGCCAGCAGTTACGTCGGGGGGCGACTCTCTGGAAACACCATATATTTT. Protein sequence: CASSYVGGRLSGNTIYF.

The CDR3 DNA reads as TGTGCCAGCAGCCAAGATTGGGCCTCGGGAGGCTACACCTTC. Residues: CASSQDWASGGYTF. The rearrangement uses TRBV14 and TRBJ1-2, with unresolved D. The germline V gene has CDR1 SGHDN and CDR2 FVKESK. This CDR3 has 14 amino acids. V lost 0 bases, J lost 8 bases, and 13 bases lay in between.

The chain is built from TRBV11-2 and TRBJ2-1; 8 bases are a match to TRBD2. The V gene's germline CDR1 is SGHAT and CDR2 FQNNGV. The CDR3 loop spans 15 amino acids. With 2 bases clipped from V and 10 bases from J, the junction kept 10 bases outside the gene matches. CDR3 residues: CASSLSGGQATEQFF. As DNA, the CDR3 is TGTGCCAGCAGCTTAAGCGGGGGCCAGGCGACAGAGCAGTTCTTC. The full variable domain, in which reference TRBV11-2 and TRBJ2-1 provide the parts outside the CDR3, is EAGVAQSPRYKIIEKRQSVAFWCNPISGHATLYWYQQILGQGPKLLIQFQNNGVVDDSQLPKDRFSAERLKGVDSTLKIQPAKLEDSAVYLCASSLSGGQATEQFFGPGTRLTVL.

The chain is built from TRBV18 and TRBJ1-4; possibly TRBD1 for D (6 bases). Germline CDR1 and CDR2: KGHSH and LQKENI. Trimming stripped 3 bases from V and 3 bases from J, with 14 bases between. The length of the CDR3 is 16 residues. CDR3 nucleotide sequence: TGTGCCAGCTCACCTTTTACAGGGTCGGCTAATGAAAAACTGTTTTTT. This codes for CASSPFTGSANEKLFF. Full variable domain (missing parts from reference TRBV18 and TRBJ1-4): NAGVMQNPRHLVRRRGQEARLRCSPMKGHSHVYWYRQLPEEGLKFMVYLQKENIIDESGMPKERFSAEFPKEGPSILRIQQVVRGDSAAYFCASSPFTGSANEKLFFGSGTQLSVL.

V usage is TRBV19 and J usage is TRBJ2-3; possibly TRBD1 for D (6 bases). V was pared by 4 bases and J by 4 bases, with 18 bases between. This CDR3 has 16 residues. The germline gives CDR1 LNHDA, CDR2 SQIVND (reference sequence). The CDR3 here is CASSTIRSGVADTQYF. The CDR3, as DNA: TGTGCCAGTAGTACCATAAGGTCAGGGGTTGCAGATACGCAGTATTTT.